This TCR beta chain is drawn from a study of cytomegalovirus exposure and HLA in healthy donors (dated 2017 in TCRdb). Turning to the overall study: An earlier analysis of approximately 550 of the donors reported about 250 Gb of sequence data and 100 million to 130 million unique TCR beta sequences from some 180 million T cells. Roughly 310 gigabases of sequencing data and approximately 85 million unique TCR sequences were included in an early release covering about 600 HLA-typed donors. The genetic ancestry cluster associated with self-reported Caucasian donors included over 65% of the 300 to 400 genotyped donors. The aim of the study was to test whether cataloging public T cell receptors could identify signatures of past pathogen exposure. The study profiled the T cell repertoires of approximately 700 subjects by immunosequencing and related them to cytomegalovirus serostatus. A separate validation cohort of over 95 different subjects was used in addition to the roughly 640-subject first cohort. The study combined high-throughput TCR immunosequencing, statistical association of individual TCRs with disease status, and machine learning to predict cytomegalovirus infection status. In a later analysis, previously published TCR beta repertoires from 670 or so donors were re-analyzed and high-resolution HLA genotyping was added so that TCR occurrence patterns could be studied. In the later analysis, no new phenotypic data were used to find candidate immune exposures; instead, reliance was placed on TCR beta sequences and their occurrence across donors. An earlier analysis of some 500 of the donors used high-throughput TCR beta sequencing to judge whether each TCR beta V gene segment behaved as functional or pseudogenic. Alongside the repertoire data, information on donor age, sex, ethnicity and CMV serostatus was compiled. A later genetic analysis used genome-wide SNP genotypes for 398 of the 666 donors, treating that subset as a discovery cohort. All discovery cohort repertoires had been generated using a single sequencing platform. Both class I and class II loci were covered by HLA typing, at four-digit resolution. The number of donors typed differed by locus, with roughly 620-630 for A, B, C, DRB1 and DQB1, 522 for DQA1, approximately 580 for DPA1, and around 460 for DPB1. Roughly five DR-DQ haplotypes were handled as single units for association and clustering, since linkage in the cohort was strong. Among some 400 genotyped donors of the cohort, an average of roughly 230,000 unique TCR beta nucleotide sequences was sequenced per donor, of which 15% to 20% were non-productive.

In regard to this clone: The clone's antigen remains unknown. The sample holds no much larger clone one base away, and base qualities are not on file.

Beyond this particular receptor, the publication reports: In a later genetic analysis, fewer N-insertions in productive TCRs were reported among donors in an Asian-associated ancestry cluster than the roughly 700-donor mean. Because counts were too low, roughly 18 rarely observed V segments, including chromosome 9 orphons, were left out of the earlier analysis of approximately 500 of the donors. Sequencing depth was assumed to be roughly uniform across donors in the presence/absence analyses, though that assumption may not hold. A later analysis reported that several top co-occurrence clusters appeared linked to parvovirus B19, influenza, CMV and Epstein-Barr virus. CMV serostatus was the only immune exposure information available for the cohort. In vitro tests confirmed that three of the cytomegalovirus-associated TCR beta chains recognize cytomegalovirus antigens. In a later analysis, about 17,000 TCR beta sequences were associated with specific HLA alleles at a false discovery rate of 0.05. A further reported finding was that TCR beta sequences accurately predicted the HLA-A and HLA-B alleles for most subjects in the first cohort. The classifier was reported to diagnose cytomegalovirus status with high specificity and sensitivity in both the original cohort and the validation cohort. In a later analysis, most CMV-associated TCR beta chains were found to appear HLA-restricted, with HLA associations seemingly driven largely by CMV exposure. Because the 87-base-pair reads could not distinguish some IMGT-functional V segments, including TRBV6-2 and TRBV6-3, those segments were excluded. Linkage disequilibrium might explain the correlated functional status among segregating V segments, but an unknown experimental factor could not be excluded. Across donors, most TCR sequences were observed very rarely, whereas some public TCRs were present in many individuals. According to a later analysis, TCR association rates differed among HLA loci, with DRB1 alleles showing the most associated TCRs and HLA-C alleles showing the fewest. A cluster of highly shared sequence variants was judged likely to represent a technical artifact of the sequencing pipeline. Strong co-occurrence of HLA alleles, especially DR and DQ, made assigning TCR associations to individual alleles difficult. Only TCR beta chains were sequenced in this cohort, and the absence of alpha or paired-chain data limited detectable features. Because some donors lacked HLA typing at each locus, the association tests relied only on the typed subset. V-gene and J-gene trimming of TCR beta chains was associated with a missense DCLRE1C variant in a later genetic analysis, and the association was replicated in an independent cohort. In a later analysis, HLA-associated TCR beta chains were found to be more clonally expanded and to have lower generation probabilities than equally common non-associated chains. A total of fewer than 200 TCR beta chains were listed by the study as associated with cytomegalovirus. An earlier analysis of approximately 530 of the donors showed that most TCR beta V segments appeared in productive rearrangements either about 90% or about 30% of the time, which broadly matched IMGT annotations. The authors suggested that the approach could potentially be extended to other disease states and immunological phenotypes.

The CDR3 goes from the cysteine to the phenylalanine over 12 residues. Here the CDR3 DNA is all that survives: 36 bases in frame from base 1. Trimming removed 4 bases from V and 5 bases from J, leaving 8 bases between the germline ends. The germline V gene supplies CDR1 MNHEY and CDR2 SVGAGI. The method was the immunoSEQ multiplex PCR assay. The multiplex PCR relied on a mix of 60 forward primers for TCR Vbeta segments and 13 reverse primers for TCR Jbeta segments. A multiplex PCR assay on genomic DNA amplified the CDR3 region of rearranged TCR beta genes. The amplified TCR beta libraries were sequenced on the Illumina HiSeq System as 87-base-pair reads. In the source study's methods: A later analysis counted 65 million to 90 million unique TCR beta chains across the 640 or so repertoires, and roughly 9.9 million of these chains were shared by at least two donors. To remove PCR and sequencing errors, raw reads were error-corrected and collapsed into unique sequences using a nearest-neighbor algorithm that merged closely related sequences. V, D and J gene segments were assigned by aligning CDR3 sequences to IMGT reference sequences. For a sequence to be retained, at least a six-nucleotide match to both a V gene segment and a J gene segment was required. Rearrangements were called productive when the CDR3 lacked stop codons and stayed in frame with V and J; all others were non-productive. Following IMGT convention, CDR3 was defined as the stretch from the second conserved V-encoded cysteine up to the conserved J-encoded phenylalanine. The earlier analysis of about 500 of the donors excluded sequences that lacked an unambiguous match to a single V gene segment. An earlier analysis of approximately 590 of the donors classified V segments as functional when productive rearrangements were above 56.7% and as segregating when the standard deviation between donors was above 5%. A statistical classification framework was built to diagnose cytomegalovirus status from the catalog of TCR beta chain sequences. A later analysis assigned V and J genes by comparing TCR nucleotide sequences with IMGT/GENE-DB human TR gene sequences. Using the TCRdist pipeline, a later analysis assigned CDR3 sequences along with most-parsimonious VDJ recombination scenarios. A later analysis defined each TCR beta chain by its CDR3 amino acid sequence plus V-gene family, and excluded reads lacking a unique V-gene family. In a later analysis, several hundred highly shared, low-generation-probability nucleotide sequences were removed to address suspected cross-contamination and a sequencing artifact. In a later analysis, a clonal expansion index was calculated for each public chain from normalized within-repertoire ranks of inferred template counts. In a later analysis, generation probabilities were computed with a VDJ recombination model fitted to out-of-frame rearrangements, and the resulting probabilities were checked against IGoR. In a later analysis, TCR-TCR, TCR-HLA and TCR-CMV co-occurrence was scored with hypergeometric tests, and a repertoire-size bias correction was applied to TCR pairs. False discovery rates were estimated in a later analysis by permuting HLA or CMV assignments 20 times. In a later analysis, co-occurring TCRs were grouped with DBSCAN, and TCRdist sequence similarity was added when clustering was performed within HLA-allele-positive subsets. For co-occurrence clustering, repertoires with fewer than 30,000 or more than 120,000 public chains were excluded, along with roughly 5 repertoires with anomalous nucleotide sharing. Here the immuneACCESS table is served through TCRdb, limited to in-frame sequences with V and J called. Missing clones are a known gap in these copies; in checked studies unresolved V genes cover under half, and the rest lacks a known reason. V and J calls plus clone size are reproduced from that table; the DNA served to infer D and trimming. The sample yields 200,000 to 250,000 clones; 65% to 85% were counted once. The ten largest clones represent around 1.7% of the sample.

The cohort comprised more than 550 healthy bone marrow donors. Cohort members were all nominally healthy when sampled, although unrecorded immune exposures were likely present. The donor was CMV seronegative and belonged to the group of under 400 seronegative cohort members. Each donor provided a peripheral blood sample, and peripheral blood mononuclear cells were used for TCR beta sequencing. Genomic DNA was extracted from the blood cell samples with the Qiagen DNeasy Blood Extraction Kit. Sequencing was performed on PBMCs. The V and J segments used are TRBV6-5 and TRBJ1-1; the D segment could be TRBD1, given 5 matching bases. This receptor was obtained from a man aged 50-59 years in good health and CMV-seronegative. This receptor has the CDR3 CASSLGETEAFF. The bases are TGTGCCAGCAGTTTAGGGGAAACTGAAGCTTTCTTT.